This record covers a single T cell receptor (beta chain). Its antigen remains unknown. This sample is part of a study of CD8 T cells in Susac syndrome. From germline, CDR1 is SGHDN and CDR2 FVKESK. The CDR3 contains 13 residues. Trimming stripped 1 base from V and 5 bases from J, with 6 bases between. Points from the study as a whole: The authors acknowledged that the study's TCR sequencing and HLA analysis involved relatively few individuals.

Sequencing targeted TCR beta in blood CD8+ and CD4+ T cells. TEMRA cells were enriched by FACS, while CD8+ and CD4+ T cells were obtained through a negative isolation that was performed magnetically. Random hexamers were used to reverse transcribe an amount of about 0.45 to 1 ug RNA. Coverage of TCR beta CDR3 amplification by immunoSEQ multiplex PCR extended to 54 Vbeta and 13 Jbeta. TCRdb recomputed calls from the immunoSEQ multiplex PCR reads with MiXCR, one row per CDR3 protein. This sample has roughly 200,000 distinct CDR3 sequences, with 90% to 96% found just once. The sample was CD4+ T cells from PBMCs. This TCR derives from a human donor with multiple sclerosis. This chain links TRBV14 with TRBJ1-5; D not certain. This chain's CDR3 is CASSQGVHQPQHF. CDR3 bases: TGTGCCAGCAGCCAAGGGGTTCATCAGCCCCAGCATTTT.